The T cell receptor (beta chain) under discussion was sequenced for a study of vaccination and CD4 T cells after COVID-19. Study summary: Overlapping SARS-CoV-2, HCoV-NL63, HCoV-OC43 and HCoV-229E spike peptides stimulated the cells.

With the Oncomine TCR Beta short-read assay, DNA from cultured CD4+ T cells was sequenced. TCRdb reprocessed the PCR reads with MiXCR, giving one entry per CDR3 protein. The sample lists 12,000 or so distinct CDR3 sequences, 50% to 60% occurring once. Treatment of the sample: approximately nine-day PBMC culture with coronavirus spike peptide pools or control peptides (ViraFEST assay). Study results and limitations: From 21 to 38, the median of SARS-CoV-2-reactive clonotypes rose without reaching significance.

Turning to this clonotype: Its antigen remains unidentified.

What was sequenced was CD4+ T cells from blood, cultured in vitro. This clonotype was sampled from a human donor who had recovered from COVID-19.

CDR3 sequence reads: CASSLLSTSYEQYF. The CDR3 DNA sequence: TGTGCCAGCAGCTTATTGAGTACTTCCTACGAGCAGTACTTC. The J gene is TRBJ2-7, the V gene TRBV11-2; D not certain. Germline values: CDR1 SGHAT, CDR2 FQNNGV. With 2 bases removed from V and 1 base from J, the gap between germline ends came to 9 bases. The CDR3 totals 14 residues.